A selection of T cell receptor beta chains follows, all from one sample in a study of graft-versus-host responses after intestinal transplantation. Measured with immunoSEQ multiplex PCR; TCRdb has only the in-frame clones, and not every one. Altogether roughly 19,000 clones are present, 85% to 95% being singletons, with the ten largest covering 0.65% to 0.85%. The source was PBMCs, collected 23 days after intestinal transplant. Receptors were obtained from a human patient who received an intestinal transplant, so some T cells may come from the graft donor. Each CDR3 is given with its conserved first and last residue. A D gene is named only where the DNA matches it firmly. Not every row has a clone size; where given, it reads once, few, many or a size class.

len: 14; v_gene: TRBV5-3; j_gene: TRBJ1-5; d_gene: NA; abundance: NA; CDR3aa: CASSPGTSNQPQHF; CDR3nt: TGTGCCAGCAGCCCGGGAACAAGCAATCAGCCCCAGCATTTT
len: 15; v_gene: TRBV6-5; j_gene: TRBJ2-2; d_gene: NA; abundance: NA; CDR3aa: CASGGAGVNTGELFF; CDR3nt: TGTGCCAGCGGGGGGGCGGGAGTAAACACCGGGGAGCTGTTTTTT
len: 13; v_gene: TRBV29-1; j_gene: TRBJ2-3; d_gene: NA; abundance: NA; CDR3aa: CSVEDGPADTQYF; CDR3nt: TGCAGCGTTGAAGATGGTCCGGCAGATACGCAGTATTTT
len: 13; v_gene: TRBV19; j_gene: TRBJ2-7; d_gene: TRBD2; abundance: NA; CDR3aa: CASRLAGTDEQYF; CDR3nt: TGTGCCAGCCGACTAGCGGGGACCGACGAGCAGTACTTC
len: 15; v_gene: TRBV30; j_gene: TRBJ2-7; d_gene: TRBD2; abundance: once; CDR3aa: CAWSIQSAGAYEQYF; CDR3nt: TGTGCCTGGAGTATCCAATCAGCGGGAGCCTACGAGCAGTACTTC
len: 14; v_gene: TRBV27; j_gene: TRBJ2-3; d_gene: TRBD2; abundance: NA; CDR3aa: CASSYSGGGDTQYF; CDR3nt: TGTGCCAGCAGTTATAGCGGGGGAGGGGATACGCAGTATTTT
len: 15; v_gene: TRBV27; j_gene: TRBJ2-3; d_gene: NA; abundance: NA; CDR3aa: CASSLWGARTDTQYF; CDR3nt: TGTGCCAGCAGTTTATGGGGGGCGCGAACAGATACGCAGTATTTT
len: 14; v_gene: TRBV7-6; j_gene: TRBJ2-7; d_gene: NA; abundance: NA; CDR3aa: CASSLTAGDYEQYF; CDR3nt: TGTGCCAGCAGCTTAACGGCAGGAGACTACGAGCAGTACTTC
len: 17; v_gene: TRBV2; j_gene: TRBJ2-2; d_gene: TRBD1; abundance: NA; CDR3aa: CASSRTGPLSSTGELFF; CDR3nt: TGTGCCAGCAGTCGGACAGGTCCTCTCTCATCGACCGGGGAGCTGTTTTTT
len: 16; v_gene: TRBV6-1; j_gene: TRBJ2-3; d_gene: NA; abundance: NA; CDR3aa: CASSEGRGAFTDTQYF; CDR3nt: TGTGCCAGCAGTGAAGGAAGGGGCGCTTTCACAGATACGCAGTATTTT
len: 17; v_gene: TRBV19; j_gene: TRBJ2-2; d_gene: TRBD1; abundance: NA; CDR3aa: CASSPFGDRGYTGELFF; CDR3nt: TGTGCCAGTAGTCCATTTGGGGACAGGGGATACACCGGGGAGCTGTTTTTT
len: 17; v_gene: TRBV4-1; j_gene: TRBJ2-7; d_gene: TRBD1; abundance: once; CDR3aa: CASSQDPPWTGEDEQYF; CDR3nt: TGCGCCAGCAGCCAAGATCCCCCCTGGACAGGGGAGGACGAGCAGTACTTC
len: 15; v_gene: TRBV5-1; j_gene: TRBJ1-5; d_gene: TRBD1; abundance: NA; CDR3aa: CASSLGQGSNQPQHF; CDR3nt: TGCGCCAGCAGCTTGGGACAGGGGAGCAATCAGCCCCAGCATTTT
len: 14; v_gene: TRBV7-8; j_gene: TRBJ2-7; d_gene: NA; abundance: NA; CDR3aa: CASSSPGHTYEQYF; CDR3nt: TGTGCCAGCAGCTCTCCGGGACATACCTACGAGCAGTACTTC
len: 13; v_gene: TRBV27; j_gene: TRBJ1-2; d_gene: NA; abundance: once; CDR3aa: CASSLRGDYGYTF; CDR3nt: TGTGCCAGCAGTCTGAGGGGGGACTATGGCTACACCTTC
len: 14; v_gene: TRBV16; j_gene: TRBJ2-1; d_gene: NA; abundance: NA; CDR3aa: CASSHRRGLVEQFF; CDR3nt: TGTGCCAGCAGCCACCGACGGGGTTTGGTTGAGCAGTTCTTC